This T cell receptor (beta chain) derives from a study of cytomegalovirus exposure and HLA in healthy donors. General study points: Analyses of presence/absence relied on an assumption of roughly uniform sequencing depth across donors. Some V segments, including TRBV6-2 and TRBV6-3, were excluded as indistinguishable. Analysis was performed later, and it showed HLA-associated TCR beta chains to be more clonally expanded than equally common others.

Per germline, CDR1 MNHNS and CDR2 SASEGT. The CDR3 has 14 residues. The V and J ends lost 4 bases and 0 bases respectively, with 8 bases between them. It was with 60 Vbeta and 13 Jbeta primers that the PCR ran. In the study's own analysis: Among the unique TCR beta chains that a later analysis counted, about 81 million in all, roughly 11 million were shared. Profiled with immunoSEQ multiplex PCR; TCRdb holds only in-frame clones, not every one. The DNA gave D and trimming, while V, J and clone size come from that table. Of 35,000 to 50,000 clones in the sample, 60% to 75% were seen once. Comments on this clone: Its matching antigen is unknown.

The sample taken for sequencing was PBMCs. The receptor was derived from a man in his forties in good health and CMV-seronegative. V and J are TRBV6-1 and TRBJ2-3; D gene uncertain. This CDR3 is CASSVFTSTDTQYF. CDR3 bases: TGTGCCAGCAGTGTGTTTACTAGCACAGATACGCAGTATTTT.